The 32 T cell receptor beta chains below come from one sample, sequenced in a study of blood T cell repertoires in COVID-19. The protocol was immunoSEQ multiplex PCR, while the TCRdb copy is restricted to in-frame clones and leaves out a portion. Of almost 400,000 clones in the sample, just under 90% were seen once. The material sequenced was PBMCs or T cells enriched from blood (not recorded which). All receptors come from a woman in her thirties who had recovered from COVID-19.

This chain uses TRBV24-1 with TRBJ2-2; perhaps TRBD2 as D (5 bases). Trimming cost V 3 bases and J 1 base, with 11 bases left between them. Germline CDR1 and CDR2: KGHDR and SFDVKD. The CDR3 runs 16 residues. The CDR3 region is CATSDRERMNTGELFF. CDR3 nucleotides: TGTGCCACCAGTGATAGGGAGCGTATGAACACCGGGGAGCTGTTTTTT.

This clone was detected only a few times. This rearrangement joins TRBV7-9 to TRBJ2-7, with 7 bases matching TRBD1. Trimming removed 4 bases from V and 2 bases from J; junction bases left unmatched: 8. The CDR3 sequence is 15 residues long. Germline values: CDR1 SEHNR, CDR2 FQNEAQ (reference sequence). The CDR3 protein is CASSSTTGSPYEQYF. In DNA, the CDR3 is TGTGCCAGCAGCTCCACGACAGGGTCCCCCTACGAGCAGTACTTC.

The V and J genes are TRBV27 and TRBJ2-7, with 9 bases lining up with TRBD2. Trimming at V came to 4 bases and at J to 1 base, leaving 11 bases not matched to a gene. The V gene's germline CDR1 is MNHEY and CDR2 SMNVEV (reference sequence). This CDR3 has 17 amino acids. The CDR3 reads CASSSQRLAGRSYEQYF. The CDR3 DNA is TGTGCCAGCAGTTCCCAGAGGCTAGCGGGAAGATCCTACGAGCAGTACTTC.

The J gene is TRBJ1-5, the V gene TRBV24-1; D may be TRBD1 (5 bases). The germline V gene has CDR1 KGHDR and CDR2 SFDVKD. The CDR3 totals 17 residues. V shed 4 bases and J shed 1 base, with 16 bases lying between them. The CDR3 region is CATSEEWTSRSNQPQHF. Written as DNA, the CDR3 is TGTGCCACCAGTGAGGAGTGGACAAGTAGAAGCAATCAGCCCCAGCATTTT.

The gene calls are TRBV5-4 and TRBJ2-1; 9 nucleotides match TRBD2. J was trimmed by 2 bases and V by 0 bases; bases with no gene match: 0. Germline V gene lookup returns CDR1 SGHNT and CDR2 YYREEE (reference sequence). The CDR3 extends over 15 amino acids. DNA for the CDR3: TGTGCCAGCAGCTTGGCTAGCGGGACCTACAATGAGCAGTTCTTC. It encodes CASSLASGTYNEQFF.

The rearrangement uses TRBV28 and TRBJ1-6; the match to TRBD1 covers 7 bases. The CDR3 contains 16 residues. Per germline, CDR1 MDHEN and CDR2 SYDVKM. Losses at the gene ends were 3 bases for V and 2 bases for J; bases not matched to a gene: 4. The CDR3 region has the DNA TGTGCCAGCAGTTTTCAGGGGGGCCCCTATAATTCACCCCTCCACTTT. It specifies CASSFQGGPYNSPLHF. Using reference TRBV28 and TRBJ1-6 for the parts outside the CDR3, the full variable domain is DVKVTQSSRYLVKRTGEKVFLECVQDMDHENMFWYRQDPGLGLRLIYFSYDVKMKEKGDIPEGYSVSREKKERFSLILESASTNQTSMYLCASSFQGGPYNSPLHFGNGTRLTVT.

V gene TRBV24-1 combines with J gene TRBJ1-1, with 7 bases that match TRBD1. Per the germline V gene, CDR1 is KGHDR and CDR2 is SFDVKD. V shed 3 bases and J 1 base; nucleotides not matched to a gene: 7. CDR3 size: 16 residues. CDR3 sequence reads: CATSDQDRQGNTEAFF. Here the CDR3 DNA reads TGTGCCACCAGTGATCAAGATCGACAGGGGAACACTGAAGCTTTCTTT.

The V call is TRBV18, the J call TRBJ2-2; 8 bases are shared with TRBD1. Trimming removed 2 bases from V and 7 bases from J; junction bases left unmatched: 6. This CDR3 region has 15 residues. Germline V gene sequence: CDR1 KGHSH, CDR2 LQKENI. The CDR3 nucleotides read TGTGCCAGCTCACCATTCCAGGGGGCCGGCGGGGAGCTGTTTTTT. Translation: CASSPFQGAGGELFF.

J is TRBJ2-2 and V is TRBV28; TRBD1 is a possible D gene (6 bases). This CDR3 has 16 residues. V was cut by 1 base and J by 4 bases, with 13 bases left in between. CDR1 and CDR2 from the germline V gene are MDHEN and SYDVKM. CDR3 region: CASSLFRRGGTGELFF. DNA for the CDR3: TGTGCCAGCAGTTTATTTCGCAGGGGTGGCACCGGGGAGCTGTTTTTT.

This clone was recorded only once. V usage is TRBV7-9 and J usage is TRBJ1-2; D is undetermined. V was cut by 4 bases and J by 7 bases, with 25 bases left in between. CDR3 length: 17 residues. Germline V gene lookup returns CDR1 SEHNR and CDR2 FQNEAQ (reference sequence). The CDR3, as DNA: TGTGCCAGCAGCTCTAGCCACCCAGCCGGGATACTTACTGGCTACACCTTC. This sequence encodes CASSSSHPAGILTGYTF.

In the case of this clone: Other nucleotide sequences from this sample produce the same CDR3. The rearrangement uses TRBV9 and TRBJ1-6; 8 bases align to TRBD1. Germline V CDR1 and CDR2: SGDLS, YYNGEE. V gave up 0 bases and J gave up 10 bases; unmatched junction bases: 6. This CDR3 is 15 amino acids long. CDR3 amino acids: CASSVGDRGGSPLHF. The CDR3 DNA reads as TGTGCCAGCAGCGTAGGTGACAGGGGAGGATCACCCCTCCACTTT.

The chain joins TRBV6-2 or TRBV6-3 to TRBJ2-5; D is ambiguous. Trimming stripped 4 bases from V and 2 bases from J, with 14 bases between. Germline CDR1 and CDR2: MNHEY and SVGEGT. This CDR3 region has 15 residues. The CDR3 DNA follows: TGTGCCAGCAGTTTCCTCCGACTTACTCAAGAGACCCAGTACTTC. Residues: CASSFLRLTQETQYF.

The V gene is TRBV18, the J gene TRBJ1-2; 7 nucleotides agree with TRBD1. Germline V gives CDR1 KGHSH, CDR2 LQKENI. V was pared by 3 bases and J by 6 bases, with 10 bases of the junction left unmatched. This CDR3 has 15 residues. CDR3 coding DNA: TGTGCCAGCTCACCCAGGACAGGTCAGGACCATGGCTACACCTTC. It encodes CASSPRTGQDHGYTF. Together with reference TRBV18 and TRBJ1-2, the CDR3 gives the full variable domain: NAGVMQNPRHLVRRRGQEARLRCSPMKGHSHVYWYRQLPEEGLKFMVYLQKENIIDESGMPKERFSAEFPKEGPSILRIQQVVRGDSAAYFCASSPRTGQDHGYTFGSGTRLTVV.

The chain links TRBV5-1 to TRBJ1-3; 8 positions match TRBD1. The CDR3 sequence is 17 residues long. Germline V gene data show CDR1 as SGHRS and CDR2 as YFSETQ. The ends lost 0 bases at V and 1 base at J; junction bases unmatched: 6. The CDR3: CASSLETGVVSGNTIYF. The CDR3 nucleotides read TGCGCCAGCAGCTTGGAGACAGGGGTGGTGTCTGGAAACACCATATATTTT.

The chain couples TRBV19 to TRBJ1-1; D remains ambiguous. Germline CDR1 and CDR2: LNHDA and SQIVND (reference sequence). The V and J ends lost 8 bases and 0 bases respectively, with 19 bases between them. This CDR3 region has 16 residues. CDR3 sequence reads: CASHKRSGIMNTEAFF. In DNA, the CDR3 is TGTGCCAGTCACAAGAGGAGCGGGATCATGAACACTGAAGCTTTCTTT.

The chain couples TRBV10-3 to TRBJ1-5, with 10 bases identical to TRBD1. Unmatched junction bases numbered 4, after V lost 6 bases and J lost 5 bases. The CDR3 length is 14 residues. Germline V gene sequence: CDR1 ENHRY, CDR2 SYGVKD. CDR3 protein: CAISGDRGHQPQHF. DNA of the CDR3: TGTGCCATCAGCGGGGACAGGGGTCATCAGCCCCAGCATTTT.

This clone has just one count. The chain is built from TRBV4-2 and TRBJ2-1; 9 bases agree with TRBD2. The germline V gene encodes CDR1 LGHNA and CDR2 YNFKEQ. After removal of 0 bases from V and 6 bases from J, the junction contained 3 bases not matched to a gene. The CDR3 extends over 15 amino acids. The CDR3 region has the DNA TGTGCCAGCAGCCAAGAGGGGCGGGAGGGCAATGAGCAGTTCTTC. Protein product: CASSQEGREGNEQFF.

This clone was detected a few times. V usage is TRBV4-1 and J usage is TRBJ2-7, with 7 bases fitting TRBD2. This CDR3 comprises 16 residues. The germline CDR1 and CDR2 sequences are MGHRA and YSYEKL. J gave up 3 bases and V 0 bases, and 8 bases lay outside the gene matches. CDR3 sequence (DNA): TGCGCCAGCAGCCAAGATCCCACTAGCGCTGACTACGAGCAGTACTTC. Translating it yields CASSQDPTSADYEQYF.

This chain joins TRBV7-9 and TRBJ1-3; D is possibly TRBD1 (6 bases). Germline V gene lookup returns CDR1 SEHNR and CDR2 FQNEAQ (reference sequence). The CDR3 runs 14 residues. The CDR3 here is CSPNRVGSGNTIYF. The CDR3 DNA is TGTTCCCCCAACAGGGTAGGCTCTGGAAACACCATATATTTT.

CDR3 sequence: CASSLALAANEQFF. The CDR3 coding sequence is TGCGCCAGCAGCTTGGCGCTAGCGGCCAATGAGCAGTTCTTC. The chain carries TRBV5-1 and TRBJ2-1; 7 bases line up with TRBD2. V dropped 0 bases and J dropped 6; count of bases not matched to a gene: 3. This CDR3 is built from 14 residues. Germline V gene sequence: CDR1 SGHRS, CDR2 YFSETQ.

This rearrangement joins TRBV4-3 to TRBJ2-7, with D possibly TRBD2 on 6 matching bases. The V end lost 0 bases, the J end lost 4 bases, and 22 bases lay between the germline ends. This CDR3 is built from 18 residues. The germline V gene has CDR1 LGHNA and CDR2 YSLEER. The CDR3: CASSQDLTGTDIQYEQYF. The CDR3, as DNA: TGCGCCAGCAGCCAAGATTTAACGGGGACTGACATACAATACGAGCAGTACTTC.

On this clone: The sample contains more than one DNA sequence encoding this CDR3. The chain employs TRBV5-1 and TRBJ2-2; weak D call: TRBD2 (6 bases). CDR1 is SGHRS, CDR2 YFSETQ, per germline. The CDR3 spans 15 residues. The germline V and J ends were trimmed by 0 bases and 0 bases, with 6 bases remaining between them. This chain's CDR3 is CASSLGGANTGELFF. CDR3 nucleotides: TGCGCCAGCAGCTTGGGGGGGGCGAACACCGGGGAGCTGTTTTTT. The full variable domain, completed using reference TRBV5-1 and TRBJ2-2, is KAGVTQTPRYLIKTRGQQVTLSCSPISGHRSVSWYQQTPGQGLQFLFEYFSETQRNKGNFPGRFSGRQFSNSRSEMNVSTLELGDSALYLCASSLGGANTGELFFGEGSRLTVL.

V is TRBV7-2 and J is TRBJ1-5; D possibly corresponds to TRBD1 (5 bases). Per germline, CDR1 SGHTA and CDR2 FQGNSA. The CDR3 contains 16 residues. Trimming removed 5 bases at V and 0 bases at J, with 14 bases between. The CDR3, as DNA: TGTGCCAGCAGCCCATTAGGGGATTATAGCAATCAGCCCCAGCATTTT. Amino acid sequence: CASSPLGDYSNQPQHF.

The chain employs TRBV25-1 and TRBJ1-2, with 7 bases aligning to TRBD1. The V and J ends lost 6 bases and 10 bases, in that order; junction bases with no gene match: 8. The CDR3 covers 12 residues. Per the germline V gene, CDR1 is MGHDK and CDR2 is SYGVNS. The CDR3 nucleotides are TGTGCCAGCAGCAATGACAGGGAAGACTACACCTTC. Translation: CASSNDREDYTF.

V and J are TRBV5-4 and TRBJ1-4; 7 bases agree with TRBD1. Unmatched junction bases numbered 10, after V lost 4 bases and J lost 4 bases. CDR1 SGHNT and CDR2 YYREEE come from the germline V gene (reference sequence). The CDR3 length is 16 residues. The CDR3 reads CASSLGGGRNNEKLFF. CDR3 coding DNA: TGTGCCAGCAGCCTAGGGGGCGGACGGAATAATGAAAAACTGTTTTTT.

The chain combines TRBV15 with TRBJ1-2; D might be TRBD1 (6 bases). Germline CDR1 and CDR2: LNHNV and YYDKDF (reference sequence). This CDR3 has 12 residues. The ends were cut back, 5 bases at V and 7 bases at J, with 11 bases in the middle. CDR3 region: CATSATGIGYTF. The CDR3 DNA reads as TGTGCCACCAGCGCTACAGGGATTGGCTACACCTTC. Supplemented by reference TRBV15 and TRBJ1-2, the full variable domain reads DAMVIQNPRYQVTQFGKPVTLSCSQTLNHNVMYWYQQKSSQAPKLLFHYYDKDFNNEADTPDNFQSRRPNTSFCFLDIRSPGLGDTAMYLCATSATGIGYTFGSGTRLTVV.

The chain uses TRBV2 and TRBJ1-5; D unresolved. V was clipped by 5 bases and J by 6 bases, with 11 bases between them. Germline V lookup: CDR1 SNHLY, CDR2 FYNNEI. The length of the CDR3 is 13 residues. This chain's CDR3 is CASSRIGSQPQHF. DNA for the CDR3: TGTGCCAGCAGTCGAATAGGGAGTCAGCCCCAGCATTTT.

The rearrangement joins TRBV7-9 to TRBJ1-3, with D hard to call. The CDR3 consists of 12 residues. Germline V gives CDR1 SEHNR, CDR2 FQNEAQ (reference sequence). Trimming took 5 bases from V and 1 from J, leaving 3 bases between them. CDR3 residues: CASSPSGNTIYF. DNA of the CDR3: TGTGCCAGCAGCCCATCTGGAAACACCATATATTTT.

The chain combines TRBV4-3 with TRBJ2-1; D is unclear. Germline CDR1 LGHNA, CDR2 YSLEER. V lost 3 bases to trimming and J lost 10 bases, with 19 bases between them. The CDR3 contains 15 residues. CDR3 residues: CASSQAPLVWREQFF. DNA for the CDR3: TGCGCCAGCAGCCAGGCGCCTCTGGTTTGGCGGGAGCAGTTCTTC.

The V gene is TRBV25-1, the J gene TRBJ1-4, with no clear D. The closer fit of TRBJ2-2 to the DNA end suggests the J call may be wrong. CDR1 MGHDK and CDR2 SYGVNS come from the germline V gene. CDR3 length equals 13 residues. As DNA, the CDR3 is TGTGCCAGCAGTGAATCCTTGGCAGGGGAGCTGTTTTTT. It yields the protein CASSESLAGELFF.

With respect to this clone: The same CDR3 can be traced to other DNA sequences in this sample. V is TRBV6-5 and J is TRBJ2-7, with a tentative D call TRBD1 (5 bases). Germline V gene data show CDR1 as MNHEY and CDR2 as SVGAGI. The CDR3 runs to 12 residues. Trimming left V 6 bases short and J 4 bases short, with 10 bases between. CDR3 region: CASSRDSYEQYF. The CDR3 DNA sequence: TGTGCCAGCAGCCGCGACAGTTACGAGCAGTACTTC.

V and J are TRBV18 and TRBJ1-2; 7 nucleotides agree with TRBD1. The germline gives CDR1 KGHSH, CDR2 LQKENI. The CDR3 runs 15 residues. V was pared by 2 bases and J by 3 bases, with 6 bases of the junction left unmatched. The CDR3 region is CASSPYRGNDYGYTF. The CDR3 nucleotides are TGTGCCAGCTCACCATACAGGGGAAATGACTATGGCTACACCTTC.